These 29 T cell receptor beta chains were all obtained from the same sample, sequenced in a study of T cells after posttransplantation cyclophosphamide. The repertoire was sequenced with immunoSEQ multiplex PCR; TCRdb's copy has only in-frame clones and lacks some. The repertoire has about 7,200 clones, around 72% of them found once; the top ten carry roughly 29%. Sample: memory CD4+ T cells sorted from blood. These receptors all stem from a woman aged 45-65 years in good health and a related stem cell transplant donor.

CDR3 sequence reads: CASSSGGRGADTQYF. The CDR3, as DNA: TGTGCCAGCAGTTCCGGGGGTAGGGGCGCAGATACGCAGTATTTT. The gene calls are TRBV7-3 and TRBJ2-3; tentatively, D is TRBD2 (6 bases). The germline V gene encodes CDR1 SGHTA and CDR2 FQGTGA. The V end lost 6 bases, the J end lost 4 bases, and 17 bases lay between the germline ends. CDR3 length: 15 residues.

V is TRBV29-1 and J is TRBJ2-3; TRBD2 agrees at 12 bases. Germline V gene data show CDR1 as SQVTM and CDR2 as ANQGSEA. CDR3 length equals 16 residues. V was pared by 4 bases and J by 4 bases, with 9 bases of the junction left unmatched. The CDR3 sequence is CSVVPQTSGSADTQYF. CDR3 nucleotides: TGCAGCGTTGTGCCCCAGACTAGCGGGAGCGCAGATACGCAGTATTTT.

This chain joins TRBV5-1 and TRBJ2-3; 8 bases match TRBD2. Germline-derived CDR1 and CDR2 are SGHRS and YFSETQ. Unmatched junction bases numbered 4, after V lost 5 bases and J lost 5 bases. The CDR3 consists of 13 residues. The CDR3 here is CASSPGGIDTQYF. Written as DNA, the CDR3 is TGCGCCAGCAGTCCGGGAGGGATAGATACGCAGTATTTT.

The V gene is TRBV19, the J gene TRBJ1-2; D uncertain. Germline V lookup: CDR1 LNHDA, CDR2 SQIVND (reference sequence). This CDR3 comprises 13 residues. Trimming took off 6 bases at V and 4 bases at J, with 12 bases between the two ends. The CDR3 DNA reads as TGTGCCAGTAGCCCGGGTCCCTTCTATGGCTACACCTTC. This encodes CASSPGPFYGYTF.

The genes are TRBV27 and TRBJ1-2, with 8 bases aligning to TRBD1. CDR3 length: 15 amino acids. The germline CDR1 and CDR2 sequences are MNHEY and SMNVEV (reference sequence). Trimming cost V 6 bases and J 4 bases; bases outside gene matches: 10. CDR3 region: CASSSTQGAFYGYTF. The CDR3 nucleotides read TGTGCCAGCAGCTCTACCCAGGGGGCTTTCTATGGCTACACCTTC.

This clone was seen a single time. V and J are TRBV9 and TRBJ2-5; D perhaps matches TRBD2 (6 bases). The CDR3 sequence is 14 residues long. The germline CDR1 and CDR2 sequences are SGDLS and YYNGEE. Trimming removed 3 bases from V and 4 bases from J, with 13 bases in between. The CDR3 is CASSADGGLETQYF. The CDR3, as DNA: TGTGCCAGCAGCGCAGACGGGGGATTAGAGACCCAGTACTTC. Based on the CDR3 plus reference TRBV9 and TRBJ2-5, the full variable domain is DSGVTQTPKHLITATGQRVTLRCSPRSGDLSVYWYQQSLDQGLQFLIQYYNGEERAKGNILERFSAQQFPDLHSELNLSSLELGDSALYFCASSADGGLETQYFGPGTRLLVL.

V usage is TRBV2 and J usage is TRBJ2-3; D is unresolved. Germline-derived CDR1 and CDR2 are SNHLY and FYNNEI. V shed 4 bases and J shed 5 bases, with 10 bases lying between them. The CDR3 is 13 residues long. Written as DNA, the CDR3 is TGTGCCAGCAGTGTAGTACGACTAGATACGCAGTATTTT. Its translation: CASSVVRLDTQYF.

The chain uses TRBV9 and TRBJ2-7; tentative D call: TRBD2 (6 bases). This CDR3 spans 15 amino acids. CDR1 and CDR2 (germline): SGDLS, YYNGEE. Trimming removed 0 bases at V and 3 bases at J, with 13 bases between. The CDR3 DNA sequence: TGTGCCAGCAGCGTAGGTCCGGGAGAGATCTACGAGCAGTACTTC. Residues: CASSVGPGEIYEQYF.

J is TRBJ2-2 and V is TRBV19, with D perhaps matching TRBD1 (6 bases). CDR3 size: 18 residues. V gave up 5 bases and J gave up 1 base, with 20 bases separating them. Germline V gives CDR1 LNHDA, CDR2 SQIVND (reference sequence). CDR3 sequence: CASSGRQGWEGNTGELFF. CDR3 nucleotide sequence: TGTGCCAGTAGTGGTCGGCAGGGGTGGGAAGGGAACACCGGGGAGCTGTTTTTT.

The chain joins TRBV7-6 to TRBJ2-6; the D gene is possibly TRBD2 (6 bases). The germline V and J ends were trimmed by 2 bases and 0 bases, with 14 bases remaining between them. Germline-derived CDR1 and CDR2 are SGHVS and FNYEAQ. CDR3 length: 18 amino acids. The CDR3 nucleotides are TGTGCCAGCAGCTTACGGGGGACGGTTAGCTCTGGGGCCAACGTCCTGACTTTC. Its translation is CASSLRGTVSSGANVLTF.

The rearrangement joins TRBV4-3 to TRBJ2-6; 7 bases align to TRBD1. The CDR3 contains 18 residues. V dropped 3 bases and J dropped 1; count of bases not matched to a gene: 9. From germline, CDR1 is LGHNA and CDR2 YSLEER. CDR3 sequence: CASSQDRSKWSGANVLTF. CDR3 nucleotides: TGCGCCAGCAGCCAGGACAGGTCGAAATGGTCTGGGGCCAACGTCCTGACTTTC.

This chain links TRBV19 with TRBJ2-2, with 8 bases aligning to TRBD2. The CDR3 runs to 15 residues. Germline V gives CDR1 LNHDA, CDR2 SQIVND (reference sequence). The V segment lost 10 bases and the J segment 7 bases; nucleotides outside the gene matches: 14. The CDR3 region is CATRGVGTRVGELFF. The CDR3 DNA sequence: TGTGCCACTAGGGGTGTCGGGACTAGAGTCGGGGAGCTGTTTTTT.

The chain uses TRBV19 and TRBJ2-7; possible D gene TRBD2, 6 bases. CDR1 and CDR2 (germline): LNHDA, SQIVND (reference sequence). The CDR3 covers 13 residues. Trimming stripped 6 bases from V and 0 bases from J, with 9 bases between. In DNA, the CDR3 is TGTGCCAGTAGAAGCGGGCGCTCCTACGAGCAGTACTTC. Its translation: CASRSGRSYEQYF.

The V call is TRBV5-1, the J call TRBJ2-7; TRBD1 aligns across 9 bases. The CDR3 consists of 14 residues. Germline trimming cut 4 bases from V and 6 bases from J; bases unmatched to any gene: 8. CDR1 and CDR2 (germline): SGHRS, YFSETQ. The CDR3 protein is CASSPGQGSGEQYF. CDR3 DNA sequence: TGCGCCAGCAGCCCGGGACAGGGCTCCGGCGAGCAGTACTTC.

This clone was seen a few times. CDR3 sequence: CASSLAGVKDTQYF. The CDR3 DNA follows: TGTGCCAGCAGCTTAGCGGGAGTGAAAGATACGCAGTATTTT. The chain employs TRBV6-4 and TRBJ2-3; 9 positions agree with TRBD2. The CDR3 contains 14 residues. V lost 6 bases to trimming and J lost 5 bases; unmatched junction nucleotides: 6. Germline CDR1 reads MRHNA; CDR2 reads SNTAGT.

This rearrangement joins TRBV5-1 to TRBJ2-7; 8 bases line up with TRBD2. The CDR3 has 16 residues. V gave up 4 bases and J gave up 3 bases; unmatched junction bases: 12. Per the germline V gene, CDR1 is SGHRS and CDR2 is YFSETQ. The CDR3 DNA follows: TGCGCCAGCAGCCCCACCAGCGGGAGTCGTATCTACGAGCAGTACTTC. This encodes CASSPTSGSRIYEQYF.

This clone was detected once. J is TRBJ2-7 and V is TRBV28; D is unresolved. V was trimmed by 5 bases and J by 3 bases, leaving 8 bases between them. CDR3 size: 12 residues. Looked up from germline, CDR1 is MDHEN and CDR2 is SYDVKM. CDR3 nucleotides: TGTGCCAGCAGTCTCCAGGACTACGAGCAGTACTTC. Protein: CASSLQDYEQYF.

This rearrangement joins TRBV16 to TRBJ1-3, with a weak D call TRBD1 (6 bases). The germline CDR1 and CDR2 sequences are KGHSY and FQNENV. CDR3 length equals 14 residues. With 4 bases removed from V and 0 bases from J, the gap between germline ends came to 7 bases. The CDR3: CASSPDSSGNTIYF. CDR3 bases: TGTGCCAGCAGCCCGGACAGCTCTGGAAACACCATATATTTT.

This CDR3 reads CASTRGGSSTEAFF. Written as DNA, the CDR3 is TGTGCCAGTACTAGGGGTGGATCCAGCACTGAAGCTTTCTTT. This chain links TRBV19 with TRBJ1-1, with D maybe TRBD1 (5 bases). Trimming removed 7 bases at V and 4 bases at J, with 16 bases between. CDR3 length equals 14 residues. The germline CDR1 and CDR2 sequences are LNHDA and SQIVND (reference sequence).

The V call is TRBV9, the J call TRBJ2-7, with 8 bases fitting TRBD1. V shed 4 bases and J 3 bases; nucleotides not matched to a gene: 12. CDR3 length: 16 amino acids. CDR1 and CDR2 from the germline V gene are SGDLS and YYNGEE. Here the CDR3 reads CASSSSGTGLVYEQYF. The CDR3 region has the DNA TGTGCCAGCAGCAGCTCCGGGACAGGCCTGGTCTACGAGCAGTACTTC.

The V call is TRBV27, the J call TRBJ2-5; 11 bases align to TRBD2. The CDR3 is made up of 16 amino acids. CDR1 and CDR2 (germline): MNHEY, SMNVEV (reference sequence). J lost 0 bases, V lost 5 bases, and 5 bases had no gene match. The CDR3 region has the DNA TGTGCCAGCAGTCCCCGGACTAGCGGGTACCAAGAGACCCAGTACTTC. Amino acids: CASSPRTSGYQETQYF.

The rearrangement uses TRBV7-9 and TRBJ1-5; D may be TRBD1 (5 bases). There are 13 residues in the CDR3. Per germline, CDR1 SEHNR and CDR2 FQNEAQ (reference sequence). V lost 6 bases to trimming and J lost 3 bases, with 9 bases between them. The CDR3 sequence: CASSSGSNQPQHF. Written as DNA, the CDR3 is TGTGCCAGCAGTTCAGGGTCCAATCAGCCCCAGCATTTT.

The rearrangement links TRBV6-1 to TRBJ1-4, with D possibly TRBD1 on 5 matching bases. This CDR3 spans 13 amino acids. Germline loops: CDR1 MNHNS, CDR2 SASEGT. V dropped 3 bases and J dropped 7 bases, with 9 bases sitting between them. The CDR3 DNA follows: TGTGCCAGCAGTGAGCAGGGAACTGAAAAACTGTTTTTT. Translation: CASSEQGTEKLFF.

The rearrangement links TRBV18 to TRBJ2-5; maybe TRBD2 (5 bases). The DNA end favors TRBJ2-7, so the J call may be wrong. The CDR3 consists of 14 residues. Germline lookup yields CDR1 KGHSH and CDR2 LQKENI. CDR3 sequence (DNA): TGTGCCAGCTCACCACGAGCGGCTGCCTACGAGCAGTACTTC. Protein product: CASSPRAAAYEQYF.

J is TRBJ1-2 and V is TRBV28; no definite D call. V was pared by 0 bases and J by 5 bases, with 13 bases between. CDR3 length equals 15 residues. The germline gives CDR1 MDHEN, CDR2 SYDVKM. The CDR3 DNA reads TGTGCCAGCAGTTTATGGCCTACAACGGGGTATGGCTACACCTTC. Protein product: CASSLWPTTGYGYTF.

In this sample, this clone turned up a few times. The rearrangement uses TRBV28 and TRBJ1-1; D uncertain. The CDR3 extends over 12 amino acids. The V gene's germline CDR1 is MDHEN and CDR2 SYDVKM. Trimming cost V 4 bases and J 4 bases, with 7 bases left between them. The CDR3 sequence: CASSSPFTEAFF. The CDR3 nucleotides are TGTGCCAGCAGTTCCCCGTTCACTGAAGCTTTCTTT.

This clone has more than one count but fewer than ten. The gene calls are TRBV2 and TRBJ1-3; unclear D gene. Germline values: CDR1 SNHLY, CDR2 FYNNEI. V lost 1 base and J 0 bases, leaving 13 bases between the germline ends. The CDR3 loop spans 17 amino acids. The CDR3 region has the DNA TGTGCCAGCAGTGAAGTACAGTCCTATTACTCTGGAAACACCATATATTTT. Translation: CASSEVQSYYSGNTIYF.

This chain joins TRBV18 and TRBJ2-1; tentative D call: TRBD2 (5 bases). V shed 0 bases and J shed 0 bases, with 9 bases lying between them. This CDR3 is built from 16 residues. Germline CDR1 is KGHSH and CDR2 is LQKENI. CDR3 sequence reads: CASSPPGVNSYNEQFF. The CDR3 DNA reads as TGTGCCAGCTCACCACCCGGGGTCAACTCCTACAATGAGCAGTTCTTC.

The rearrangement joins TRBV7-8 to TRBJ1-3; D not certain. This CDR3 is built from 14 residues. Germline lookup yields CDR1 SGHVS and CDR2 FQNEAQ. Trimming left V 5 bases short and J 0 bases short, with 8 bases between. The CDR3 DNA follows: TGTGCCAGCAGCCTGGGGAGCTCTGGAAACACCATATATTTT. Translation gives CASSLGSSGNTIYF.